This entry features one T cell receptor beta chain sequence. The data stem from a study of blood T cell repertoires in COVID-19. Turning to the study itself: The study drew acute and convalescent COVID-19 samples from the United States, Italy and Spain. T cells, B-cell-depleted T cells, or PBMCs supplied cDNA or gDNA.

From germline, CDR1 is SGHNT and CDR2 YYREEE (reference sequence). The CDR3 runs to 13 residues. Trimming took 3 bases from V and 4 from J, leaving 7 bases between them. Original methodology: Using reference gene primer amplification, nucleated cell counts were estimated. The method was immunoSEQ multiplex PCR; TCRdb's version includes in-frame clones alone and lacks a portion of them. The DNA gave D and trimming, while V, J and clone size come from that table. This table holds under 150,000 clones, about nine tenths found once. The chain couples TRBV5-4 to TRBJ2-2; D remains unclear. The source of this sequence is a human donor in a cohort sampled during active COVID-19. The sample taken for sequencing was peripheral blood. CDR3 region: CASSSDSTGELFF. The CDR3 DNA reads TGTGCCAGCAGCTCAGATTCCACCGGGGAGCTGTTTTTT.